This T cell receptor (beta chain) was recovered during a study of blood T cell repertoires in COVID-19 (dated by TCRdb to the early 2020s). Context from the whole study: The collaborator samples originated in the United States, Italy and Spain and spanned the acute and convalescent phases of COVID-19. Where available, HLA class I and class II types were obtained from metadata supplied by the sample provider rather than from assay-based typing. The dataset comprised deeply sampled blood TCRbeta repertoires from subjects exposed to, actively infected with, or recovered from COVID-19. Nearly every sample came with metadata listing a de-identified subject ID, COVID-19 status, age in years and sex. Samples came from the ongoing ImmuneRACE study (first 160 participants) plus 1,254 subjects from 6 global collaborators. The prospective study material was composed of cDNA or gDNA derived from T cells, B-cell-depleted T cells, or PBMCs. The repertoires were made available in a free public database intended to serve as a resource for research on the immune response to SARS-CoV-2. The paper as a whole reports these results and caveats: How much clinical and demographic metadata was included differed by source and by participant, and the metadata was provided uncurated.

Whole blood was collected in K2EDTA tubes by collaborating institutions according to the institutions' own protocols. Collaborator samples were shipped for TCRbeta analysis as frozen whole blood, isolated PBMCs, or DNA extracted from either sample type. The immunoSEQ Assay, a bias-controlled multiplex PCR, was used to amplify TCRbeta CDR3 regions from genomic DNA. As for the authors' bioinformatics: The number of nucleated cells in each sample was estimated by amplification of reference gene primers within the assay. To quantify the absolute abundance of each unique TCRbeta CDR3 rearrangement, sequence reads were collapsed and filtered. For each sample, productive Simpson clonality was calculated as the square root of Simpson's diversity index across productive rearrangements. TCRdb mirrors the immuneACCESS table, restricted to in-frame sequences. Some clones are absent from its copies; in checked studies, under half trace to an unresolved V gene, and the reason for the others is unknown. V and J calls and clone size come straight from that table; D and trimming were deduced from the DNA. The sample table shows 95,000 to 100,000 clones, and roughly 85% are seen once. 1.5% to 2% of the sample rests with the top ten.

This clone was detected once. Which antigen it targets is not known. There are no base qualities to consult, and no much larger clone falls within one base. The germline V gene specifies SGHTA as CDR1 and FQGNSA as CDR2. V is trimmed back by 7 bases and J by 2 bases, and the junction contains 6 bases that no gene match accounts for. Including the terminal cysteine and phenylalanine, the CDR3 comprises 14 residues. The CDR3 DNA has 42 bases and is translated from base 1. The clonotype originates from a woman between 65 and 79 years old with active or convalescent COVID-19. In this chain, TRBV7-2 is recombined with TRBJ2-7, and 9 junctional nucleotides match TRBD2. Sequencing input: peripheral blood. CDR3 loop: CASKFSGGAYEQYF. At the DNA level, the sequence is TGTGCCAGCAAGTTTAGCGGGGGTGCCTACGAGCAGTACTTC. The CDR3 plus the reference TRBV7-2 and TRBJ2-7 genes for the other parts give the full variable domain: GAGVSQSPSNKVTEKGKDVELRCDPISGHTALYWYRQSLGQGLEFLIYFQGNSAPDKSGLPSDRFSAERTGGSVSTLTIQRTQQEDSAVYLCASKFSGGAYEQYFGPGTRLTVT.